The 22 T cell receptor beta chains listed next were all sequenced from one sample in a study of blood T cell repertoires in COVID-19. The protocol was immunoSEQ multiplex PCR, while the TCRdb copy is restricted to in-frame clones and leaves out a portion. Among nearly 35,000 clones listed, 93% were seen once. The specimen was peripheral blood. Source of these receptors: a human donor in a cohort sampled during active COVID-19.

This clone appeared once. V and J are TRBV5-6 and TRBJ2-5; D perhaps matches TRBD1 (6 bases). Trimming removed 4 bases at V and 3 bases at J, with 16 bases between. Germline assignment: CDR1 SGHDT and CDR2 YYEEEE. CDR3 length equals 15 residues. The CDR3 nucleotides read TGTGCCAGCAGCGCATTAACAGGGTCGGAAGAGACCCAGTACTTC. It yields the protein CASSALTGSEETQYF. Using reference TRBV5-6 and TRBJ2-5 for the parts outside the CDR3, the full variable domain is DAGVTQSPTHLIKTRGQQVTLRCSPKSGHDTVSWYQQALGQGPQFIFQYYEEEERQRGNFPDRFSGHQFPNYSSELNVNALLLGDSALYLCASSALTGSEETQYFGPGTRLLVL.

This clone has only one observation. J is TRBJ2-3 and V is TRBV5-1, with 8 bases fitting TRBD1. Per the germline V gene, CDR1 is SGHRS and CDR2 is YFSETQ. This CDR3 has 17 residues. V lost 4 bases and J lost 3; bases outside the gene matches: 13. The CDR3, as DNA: TGCGCCAGCAGCCCAGTCCCCGCAGGGGGCTTGACAGATACGCAGTATTTT. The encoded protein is CASSPVPAGGLTDTQYF. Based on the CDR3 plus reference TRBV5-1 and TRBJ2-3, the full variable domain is KAGVTQTPRYLIKTRGQQVTLSCSPISGHRSVSWYQQTPGQGLQFLFEYFSETQRNKGNFPGRFSGRQFSNSRSEMNVSTLELGDSALYLCASSPVPAGGLTDTQYFGPGTRLTVL.

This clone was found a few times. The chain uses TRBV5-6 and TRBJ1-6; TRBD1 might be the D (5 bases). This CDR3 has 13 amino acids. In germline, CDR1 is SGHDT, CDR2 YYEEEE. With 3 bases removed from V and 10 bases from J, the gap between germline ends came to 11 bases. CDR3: CASSYDRQSPLHF. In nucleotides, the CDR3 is TGTGCCAGCAGCTACGATCGACAGTCACCCCTCCACTTT.

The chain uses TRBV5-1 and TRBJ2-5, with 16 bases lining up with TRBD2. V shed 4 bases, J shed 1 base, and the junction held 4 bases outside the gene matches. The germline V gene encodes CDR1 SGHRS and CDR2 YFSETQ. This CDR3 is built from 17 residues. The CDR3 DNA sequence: TGCGCCAGCAGCGAGGGACTAGCGGGAGGGCCCCAAGAGACCCAGTACTTC. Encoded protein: CASSEGLAGGPQETQYF.

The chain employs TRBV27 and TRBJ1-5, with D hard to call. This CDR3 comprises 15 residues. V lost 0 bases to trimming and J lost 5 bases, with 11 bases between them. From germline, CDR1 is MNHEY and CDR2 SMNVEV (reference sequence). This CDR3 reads CASSLSAGLYQPQHF. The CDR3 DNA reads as TGTGCCAGCAGTTTATCGGCCGGGTTGTATCAGCCCCAGCATTTT.

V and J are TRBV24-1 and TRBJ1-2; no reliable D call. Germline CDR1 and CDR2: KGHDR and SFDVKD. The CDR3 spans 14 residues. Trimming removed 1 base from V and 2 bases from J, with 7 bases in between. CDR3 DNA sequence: TGTGCCACCAGTGATTTTGAACGGAACTATGGCTACACCTTC. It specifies CATSDFERNYGYTF.

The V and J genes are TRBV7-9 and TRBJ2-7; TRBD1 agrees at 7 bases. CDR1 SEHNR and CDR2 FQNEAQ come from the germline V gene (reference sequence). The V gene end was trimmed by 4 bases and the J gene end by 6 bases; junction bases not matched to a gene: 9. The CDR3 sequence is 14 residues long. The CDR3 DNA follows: TGTGCCAGCAGCTCCCACAGGGGATTCTCCGAGCAGTACTTC. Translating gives CASSSHRGFSEQYF.

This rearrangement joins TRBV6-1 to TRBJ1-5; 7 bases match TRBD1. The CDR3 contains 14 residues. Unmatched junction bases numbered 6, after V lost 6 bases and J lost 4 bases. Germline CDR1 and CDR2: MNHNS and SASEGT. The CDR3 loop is CASRKGGGNQPQHF. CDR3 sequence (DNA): TGTGCCAGCAGGAAAGGGGGCGGTAATCAGCCCCAGCATTTT.

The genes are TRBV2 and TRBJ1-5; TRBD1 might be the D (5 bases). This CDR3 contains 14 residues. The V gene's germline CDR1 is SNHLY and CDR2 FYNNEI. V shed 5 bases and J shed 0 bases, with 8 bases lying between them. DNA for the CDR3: TGTGCCAGCAGTATCGACAGTAGCAATCAGCCCCAGCATTTT. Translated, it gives CASSIDSSNQPQHF.

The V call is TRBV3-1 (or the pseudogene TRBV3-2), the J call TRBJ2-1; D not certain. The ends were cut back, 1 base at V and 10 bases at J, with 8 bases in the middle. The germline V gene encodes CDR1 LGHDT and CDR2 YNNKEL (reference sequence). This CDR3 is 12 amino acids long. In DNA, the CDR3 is TGTGCCAGCAGCCAAGCCAGATTAGAGCAGTTCTTC. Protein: CASSQARLEQFF.

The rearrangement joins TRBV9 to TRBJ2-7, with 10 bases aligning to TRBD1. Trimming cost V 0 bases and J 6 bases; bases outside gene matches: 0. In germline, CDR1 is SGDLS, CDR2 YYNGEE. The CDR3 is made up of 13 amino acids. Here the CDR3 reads CASSVGTGGEQYF. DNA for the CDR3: TGTGCCAGCAGCGTAGGGACAGGGGGCGAGCAGTACTTC.

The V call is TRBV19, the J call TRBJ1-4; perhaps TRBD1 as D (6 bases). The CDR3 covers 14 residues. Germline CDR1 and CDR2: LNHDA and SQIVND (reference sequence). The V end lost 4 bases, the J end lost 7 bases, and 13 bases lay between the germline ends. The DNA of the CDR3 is TGTGCCAGTAGTACGGGGGGCGGCGGTGAAAAACTGTTTTTT. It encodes CASSTGGGGEKLFF. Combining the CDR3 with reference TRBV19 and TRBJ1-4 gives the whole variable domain DGGITQSPKYLFRKEGQNVTLSCEQNLNHDAMYWYRQDPGQGLRLIYYSQIVNDFQKGDIAEGYSVSREKKESFPLTVTSAQKNPTAFYLCASSTGGGGEKLFFGSGTQLSVL.

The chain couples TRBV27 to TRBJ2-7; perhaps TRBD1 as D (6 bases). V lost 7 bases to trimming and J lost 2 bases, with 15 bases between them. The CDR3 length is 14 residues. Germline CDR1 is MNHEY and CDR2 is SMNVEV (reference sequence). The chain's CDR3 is CASKVAGAPYEQYF. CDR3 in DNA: TGTGCCAGCAAGGTGGCAGGGGCCCCCTACGAGCAGTACTTC.

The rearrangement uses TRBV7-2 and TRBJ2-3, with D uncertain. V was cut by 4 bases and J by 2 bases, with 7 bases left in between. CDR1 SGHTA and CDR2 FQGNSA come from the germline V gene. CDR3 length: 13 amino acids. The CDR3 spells CASSYSVTDTQYF. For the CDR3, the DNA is TGTGCCAGCAGCTACTCGGTCACAGATACGCAGTATTTT.

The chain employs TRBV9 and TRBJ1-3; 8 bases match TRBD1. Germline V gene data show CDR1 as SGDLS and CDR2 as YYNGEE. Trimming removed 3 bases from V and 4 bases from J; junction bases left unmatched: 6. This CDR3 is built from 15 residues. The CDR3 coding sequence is TGTGCCAGCAGCGACAGGGGGGCTGGGGGAAACACCATATATTTT. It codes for CASSDRGAGGNTIYF.

This CDR3 reads CASSLSSNQPQHF. The CDR3 DNA is TGTGCCAGCAGCTTGAGTAGCAATCAGCCCCAGCATTTT. The chain uses TRBV7-9 and TRBJ1-5; D is ambiguous. The germline gives CDR1 SEHNR, CDR2 FQNEAQ (reference sequence). The CDR3 runs 13 residues. Trimming pared 3 bases from V and 0 bases from J, leaving 3 bases between.

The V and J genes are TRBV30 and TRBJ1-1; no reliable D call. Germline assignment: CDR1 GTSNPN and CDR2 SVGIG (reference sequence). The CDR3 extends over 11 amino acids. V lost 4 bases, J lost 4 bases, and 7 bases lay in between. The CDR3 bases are TGTGCCTGGAAAGCCGGCACTGAAGCTTTCTTT. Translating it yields CAWKAGTEAFF.

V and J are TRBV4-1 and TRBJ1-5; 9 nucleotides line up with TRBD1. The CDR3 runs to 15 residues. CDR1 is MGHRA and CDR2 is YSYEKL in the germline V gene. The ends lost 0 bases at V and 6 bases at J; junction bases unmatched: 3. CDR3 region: CASSQEGQGTQPQHF. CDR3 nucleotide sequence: TGCGCCAGCAGCCAAGAGGGACAGGGAACTCAGCCCCAGCATTTT.

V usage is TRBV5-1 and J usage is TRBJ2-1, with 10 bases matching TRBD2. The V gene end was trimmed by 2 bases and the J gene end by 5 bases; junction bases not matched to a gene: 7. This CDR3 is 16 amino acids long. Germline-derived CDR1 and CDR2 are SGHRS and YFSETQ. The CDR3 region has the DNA TGCGCCAGCAGCTTAAGCGGGAGGGGGTACGACAATGAGCAGTTCTTC. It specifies CASSLSGRGYDNEQFF.

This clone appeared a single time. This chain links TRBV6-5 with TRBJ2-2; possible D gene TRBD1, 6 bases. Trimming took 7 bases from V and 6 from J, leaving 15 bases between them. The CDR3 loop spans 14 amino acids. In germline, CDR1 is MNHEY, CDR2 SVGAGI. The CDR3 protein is CASTLTQGSGELFF. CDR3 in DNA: TGTGCCAGCACCCTAACGCAGGGGTCCGGGGAGCTGTTTTTT.

The DNA for the CDR3 is TGTGCCAGCAGCCAAGAGACCCACAGGGCGGGACTAGGGAGCTACACCTTC. It is translated as CASSQETHRAGLGSYTF. This rearrangement joins TRBV4-2 to TRBJ1-2, with TRBD1 as a possible D gene (6 bases). The CDR3 extends over 17 amino acids. Germline CDR1 reads LGHNA; CDR2 reads YNFKEQ. Deletions cut 0 bases from V and 9 bases from J, with 23 bases between.

The CDR3 here is CASSRGGGRETQYF. The CDR3 DNA is TGTGCCAGCTCCAGAGGGGGGGGCCGGGAGACCCAGTACTTC. The V and J genes are TRBV6-5 and TRBJ2-5, with D possibly matching TRBD2 (7 bases). Germline V CDR1 and CDR2: MNHEY, SVGAGI. Trimming took 8 bases from V and 5 from J, leaving 18 bases between them. This CDR3 spans 14 amino acids.